Listed here are 17 T cell receptor beta chains from one sample, sequenced in a study of T cells in Graves' hyperthyroidism and ophthalmopathy. TCR beta CDR3 sequences were amplified from RNA transcripts. First-round RT-PCR targeting the TCR CDR3 was performed with the HTBI primer set. Each CDR3 protein gets one entry after TCRdb re-called the multiplex PCR reads with MiXCR. The repertoire holds 700,000 to 850,000 distinct CDR3 sequences, roughly a third seen once, with around 31% in the top ten. Sequenced: blood. The receptors shown here come from a woman in her thirties or forties with Graves' hyperthyroidism.

This clonotype occurred a few times. The CDR3 spells CASSESSTGRSYEQYF. The CDR3 coding sequence is TGCGCCAGCAGTGAGTCAAGTACGGGGAGGTCCTACGAGCAGTACTTC. This chain joins TRBV10-2 and TRBJ2-7, with D perhaps TRBD2 (6 bases). The germline gives CDR1 WSHSY, CDR2 SAAADI. Trimming took 0 bases from V and 1 from J, leaving 13 bases between them. The CDR3 has 16 amino acids.

With regard to this clonotype: A read error is possible here, since a much larger clone lies one base away. This chain joins TRBV20-1 and TRBJ2-7; TRBD2 matches at 7 bases. The CDR3 consists of 14 residues. Germline assignment: CDR1 DFQATT and CDR2 SNEGSKA (reference sequence). The J segment lost 2 bases and the V segment lost 3 bases, leaving 7 bases of the junction unmatched. CDR3 loop: CSARPLGGTYEQYF. The CDR3 DNA is TGCAGTGCTAGGCCCCTGGGGGGGACCTACGAGCAGTACTTC.

The chain uses TRBV7-9 and TRBJ1-1; TRBD1 aligns across 7 bases. The CDR3 totals 17 residues. J lost 2 bases, V lost 2 bases, and 11 bases had no gene match. CDR1 is SEHNR and CDR2 is FQNEAQ in the germline V gene (reference sequence). The CDR3 bases are TGTGCCAGCAGCTTATTAAACCGACAGGGCCCTAACACTGAAGCTTTCTTT. It specifies CASSLLNRQGPNTEAFF.

This rearrangement joins TRBV2 to TRBJ2-5; 9 bases line up with TRBD2. The tail of the sequence fits TRBJ2-1 better, so the J call may be wrong. The CDR3 consists of 17 residues. Per germline, CDR1 SNHLY and CDR2 FYNNEI. CDR3 DNA sequence: TGTGCCAGCAGCATGGCGGATCTAGCGGGGCTAAACAATGAGCAGTTCTTC. The encoded protein is CASSMADLAGLNNEQFF.

This clonotype was seen repeatedly, ten times or more. This chain connects TRBV6-5 to TRBJ1-1; D unclear. The V and J ends lost 3 bases and 6 bases respectively, with 5 bases between them. CDR1 and CDR2 from the germline V gene are MNHEY and SVGAGI. The CDR3 is 11 residues long. The CDR3 loop reads CASSYEAEAFF. The CDR3, as DNA: TGTGCCAGCAGTTATGAGGCTGAAGCTTTCTTT.

This chain connects TRBV11-2 to TRBJ2-5, with 8 bases that match TRBD1. The junction had 9 bases not matched to a gene; V was cut back by 4 bases and J by 2 bases. This CDR3 spans 16 amino acids. Germline V gene lookup returns CDR1 SGHAT and CDR2 FQNNGV. The CDR3 nucleotides are TGTGCCAGCAGCTACCCCGGGACAGGCCTGCAAGAGACCCAGTACTTC. Its translation: CASSYPGTGLQETQYF.

V gene TRBV6-6 combines with J gene TRBJ2-5; TRBD2 is a possible D gene (6 bases). V lost 5 bases to trimming and J lost 4 bases, with 20 bases between them. CDR1 is MNHNY, CDR2 SVGAGI, per germline (reference sequence). The CDR3 spans 16 residues. CDR3 coding DNA: TGTGCCAGCAGTGCTAATGGTGGAGGGCCGGGAGAGACCCAGTACTTC. This encodes CASSANGGGPGETQYF.

The chain carries TRBV6-5 and TRBJ2-7; no clear D. Germline V CDR1 and CDR2: MNHEY, SVGAGI. Trimming cost V 9 bases and J 7 bases, with 7 bases left between them. There are 9 residues in the CDR3. CDR3 loop: CASTPEQYF. For the CDR3, the DNA is TGTGCCAGTACCCCGGAGCAGTACTTC.

Comment on this clonotype: The CDR3 end shows no conserved phenylalanine or tryptophan, and so a read error is likely. The V call is TRBV10-3, the J call TRBJ1-1; 8 bases map to TRBD1. The CDR3 is made up of 14 amino acids. Germline values: CDR1 ENHRY, CDR2 SYGVKD. With V trimmed by 6 bases and J by 4 bases, 7 bases remained unmatched. The CDR3 DNA sequence: TGTGCCATCAGCCAGACAGGGGCGCGCACTGAAGCTTTCCTT. It translates to CAISQTGARTEAFL.

J is TRBJ2-7 and V is TRBV7-9; D assignment may be TRBD1 or TRBD2 (5 bases each). Trimming left V 5 bases short and J 2 bases short, with 13 bases between. The CDR3 has 14 residues. CDR1 and CDR2 from the germline V gene are SEHNR and FQNEAQ (reference sequence). This CDR3 reads CASSPPQGPYEQYF. CDR3 nucleotides: TGTGCCAGCAGCCCTCCCCAGGGACCCTACGAGCAGTACTTC.

In its sample, this clonotype was seen many times. The J gene is TRBJ2-7, the V gene TRBV20-1; D possibly corresponds to TRBD2 (6 bases). CDR3 size: 12 residues. Trimming took off 6 bases at V and 4 bases at J, with 13 bases between the two ends. The germline CDR1 and CDR2 sequences are DFQATT and SNEGSKA (reference sequence). The CDR3 bases are TGCAGTGCCAGGGACTTGAGGTACGAGCAGTACTTC. Its translation: CSARDLRYEQYF.

As concerns this clonotype: This may be a read error: a much more frequent sequence differs by one nucleotide. This CDR3 is missing its conserved last phenylalanine or tryptophan, likely due to a read error. The CDR3 loop reads CASSFPVNTEAFL. Written as DNA, the CDR3 is TGTGCCAGCAGTTTTCCCGTGAACACTGAAGCTTTCCTT. The chain carries TRBV10-3 and TRBJ1-1, with D uncertain. This CDR3 is built from 13 residues. CDR1 ENHRY and CDR2 SYGVKD come from the germline V gene.

Many counts were recorded for this clonotype. The chain recombines TRBV7-9 with TRBJ1-6, with 7 bases lining up with TRBD1. The CDR3 is made up of 14 amino acids. V dropped 5 bases and J dropped 6; count of bases not matched to a gene: 4. CDR1 and CDR2 (germline): SEHNR, FQNEAQ (reference sequence). In DNA, the CDR3 is TGTGCCAGCAGCACGGGGACAGTTAATTCACCCCTCCACTTT. It is translated as CASSTGTVNSPLHF.

This chain connects TRBV10-2 to TRBJ1-3, with D possibly TRBD1 on 5 matching bases. Deletions cut 3 bases from V and 0 bases from J, with 12 bases between. CDR1 and CDR2 from the germline V gene are WSHSY and SAAADI. The CDR3 contains 16 residues. CDR3 residues: CASSESGDPSGNTIYF. Written as DNA, the CDR3 is TGCGCCAGCAGTGAATCCGGGGACCCCTCTGGAAACACCATATATTTT.

This clonotype was detected once. The chain has TRBV7-9 and TRBJ2-7, with TRBD2 identical over 8 bases. Germline CDR1 reads SEHNR; CDR2 reads FQNEAQ (reference sequence). This CDR3 has 15 amino acids. Unmatched junction bases numbered 12, after V lost 5 bases and J lost 6 bases. CDR3 loop: CASSIRLGGATEQYF. The CDR3 DNA is TGTGCCAGCAGCATCCGACTCGGGGGGGCCACCGAGCAGTACTTC.

This clonotype was counted ten times or more. The V call is TRBV20-1, the J call TRBJ1-1, with D possibly matching TRBD1 (5 bases). The CDR3 runs to 15 residues. CDR1 is DFQATT, CDR2 SNEGSKA, per germline (reference sequence). Trimming removed 1 base from V and 1 base from J, with 13 bases in between. The CDR3 DNA sequence: TGCAGTGCTAGAGGAGGGGCCTTCGAGAACACTGAAGCTTTCTTT. This encodes CSARGGAFENTEAFF.

This clonotype was found a few times. This chain connects TRBV10-3 to TRBJ2-7; 13 nucleotides align to TRBD2. The germline V gene encodes CDR1 ENHRY and CDR2 SYGVKD. V lost 10 bases and J lost 3; bases outside the gene matches: 9. The CDR3 consists of 15 residues. The CDR3 DNA sequence: TGTGCCAGCAGCTTGGGACTAGCGGGAATCTACGAGCAGTACTTC. Translated: CASSLGLAGIYEQYF.